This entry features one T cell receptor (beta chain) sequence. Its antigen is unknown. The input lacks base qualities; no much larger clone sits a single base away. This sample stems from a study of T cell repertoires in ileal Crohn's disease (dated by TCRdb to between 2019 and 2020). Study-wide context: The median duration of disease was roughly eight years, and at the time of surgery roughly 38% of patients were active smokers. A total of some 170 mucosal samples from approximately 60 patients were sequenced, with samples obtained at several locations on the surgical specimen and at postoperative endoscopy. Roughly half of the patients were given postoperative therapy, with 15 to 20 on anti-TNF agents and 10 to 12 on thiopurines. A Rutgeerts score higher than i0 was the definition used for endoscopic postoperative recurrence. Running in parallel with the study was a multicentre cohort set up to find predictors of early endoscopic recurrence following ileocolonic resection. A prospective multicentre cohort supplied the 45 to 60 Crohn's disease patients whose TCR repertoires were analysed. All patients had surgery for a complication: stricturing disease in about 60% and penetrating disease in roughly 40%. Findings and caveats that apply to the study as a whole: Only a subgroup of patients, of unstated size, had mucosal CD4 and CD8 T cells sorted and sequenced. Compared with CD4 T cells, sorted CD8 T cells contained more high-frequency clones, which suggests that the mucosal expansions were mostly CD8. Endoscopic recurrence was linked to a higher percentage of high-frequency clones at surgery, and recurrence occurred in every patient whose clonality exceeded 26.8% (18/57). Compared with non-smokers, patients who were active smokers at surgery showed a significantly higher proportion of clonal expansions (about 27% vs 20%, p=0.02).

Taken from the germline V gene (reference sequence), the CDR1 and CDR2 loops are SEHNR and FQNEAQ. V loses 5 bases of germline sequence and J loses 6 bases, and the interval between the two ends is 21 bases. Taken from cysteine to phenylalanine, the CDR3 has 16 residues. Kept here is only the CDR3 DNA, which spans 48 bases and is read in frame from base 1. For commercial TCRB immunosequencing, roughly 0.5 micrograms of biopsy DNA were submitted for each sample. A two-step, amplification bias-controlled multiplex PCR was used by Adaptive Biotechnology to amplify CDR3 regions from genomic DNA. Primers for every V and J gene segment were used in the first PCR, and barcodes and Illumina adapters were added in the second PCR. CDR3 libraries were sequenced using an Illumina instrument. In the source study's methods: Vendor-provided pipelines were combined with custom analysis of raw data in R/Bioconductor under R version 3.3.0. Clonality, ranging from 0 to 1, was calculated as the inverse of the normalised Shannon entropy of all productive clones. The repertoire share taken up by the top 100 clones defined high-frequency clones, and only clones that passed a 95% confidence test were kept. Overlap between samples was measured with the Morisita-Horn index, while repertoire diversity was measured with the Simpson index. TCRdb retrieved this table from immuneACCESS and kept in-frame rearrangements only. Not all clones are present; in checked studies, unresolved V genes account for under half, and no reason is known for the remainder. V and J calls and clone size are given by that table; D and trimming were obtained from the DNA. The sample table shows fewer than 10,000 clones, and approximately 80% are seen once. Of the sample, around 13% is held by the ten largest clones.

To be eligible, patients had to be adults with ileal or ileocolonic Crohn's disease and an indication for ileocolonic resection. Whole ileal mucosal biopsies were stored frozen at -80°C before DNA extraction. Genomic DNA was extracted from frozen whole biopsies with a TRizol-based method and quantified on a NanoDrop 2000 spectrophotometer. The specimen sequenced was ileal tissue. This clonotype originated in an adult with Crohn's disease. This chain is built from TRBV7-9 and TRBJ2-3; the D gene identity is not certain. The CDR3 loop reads CASSRSPPASSDTQYF. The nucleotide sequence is TGTGCCAGCAGCCGCTCTCCTCCCGCATCGTCGGATACGCAGTATTTT.